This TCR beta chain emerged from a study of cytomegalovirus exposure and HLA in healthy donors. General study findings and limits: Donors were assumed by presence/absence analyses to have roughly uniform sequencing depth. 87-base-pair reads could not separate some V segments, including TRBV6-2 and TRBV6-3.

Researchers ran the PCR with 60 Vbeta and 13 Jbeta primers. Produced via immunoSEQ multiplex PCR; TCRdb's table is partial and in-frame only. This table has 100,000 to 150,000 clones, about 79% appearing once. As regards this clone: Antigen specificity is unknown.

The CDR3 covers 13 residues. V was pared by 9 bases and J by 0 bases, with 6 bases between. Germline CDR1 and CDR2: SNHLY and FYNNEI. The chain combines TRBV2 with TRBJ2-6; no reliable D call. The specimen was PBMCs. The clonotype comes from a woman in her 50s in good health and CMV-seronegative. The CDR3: CASQNSGANVLTF. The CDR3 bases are TGTGCCAGTCAGAACTCTGGGGCCAACGTCCTGACTTTC. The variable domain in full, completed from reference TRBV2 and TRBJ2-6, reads EPEVTQTPSHQVTQMGQEVILRCVPISNHLYFYWYRQILGQKVEFLVSFYNNEISEKSEIFDDQFSVERPDGSNFTLKIRSTKLEDSAMYFCASQNSGANVLTFGAGSRLTVL.